These 17 T cell receptor beta chains were all obtained from the same sample, sequenced in a study of identical twins (dated by TCRdb to between 2015 and 2016). Libraries were built with 5' RACE. The listed sequencing device is Illumina HiSeq 2000. TCRdb applied fastp at Q25 and MiXCR to the public reads, then kept only in-frame beta chains. Rows are combined by CDR3 protein, so each entry shows the most common genes and DNA. The sample profile shows 1.5 million to 2 million distinct CDR3 sequences; about 32% of them were found once. The top ten clones comprise over 0.25% of the sample. The sequencing input was cord blood. These receptors originate from a newborn girl in good health.

This clonotype has a handful of counts. The V gene is TRBV15, the J gene TRBJ2-3, with a possible D match to TRBD2 (6 bases). Germline CDR1 reads LNHNV; CDR2 reads YYDKDF (reference sequence). The V and J ends lost 0 bases and 0 bases respectively, with 13 bases between them. The CDR3 totals 17 residues. CDR3 sequence (DNA): TGTGCCACCAGCAGAGATCCCGTTGGGGGGAGCACAGATACGCAGTATTTT. Protein product: CATSRDPVGGSTDTQYF.

This clonotype was seen more than once but under ten times. The genes are TRBV4-2 and TRBJ2-3; 8 bases fit TRBD1. Germline V gives CDR1 LGHNA, CDR2 YNFKEQ. V was pared by 1 base and J by 2 bases, with 5 bases of the junction left unmatched. The CDR3 extends over 16 amino acids. CDR3 sequence reads: CASSQASGGLTDTQYF. The DNA of the CDR3 is TGTGCCAGCAGCCAAGCCTCAGGGGGCCTCACAGATACGCAGTATTTT.

The V and J genes are TRBV20-1 and TRBJ1-4, with TRBD1 as a possible D gene (5 bases). V was clipped by 6 bases and J by 13 bases, with 15 bases between them. The CDR3 totals 11 residues. CDR1 is DFQATT and CDR2 is SNEGSKA in the germline V gene (reference sequence). The CDR3: CSALEGRALFF. The CDR3 DNA reads TGCAGTGCCCTAGAGGGCAGGGCACTGTTTTTT.

This clonotype was detected only a few times. This chain uses TRBV4-2 with TRBJ2-2; D gene uncertain. The CDR3 loop spans 13 amino acids. The V and J ends lost 1 base and 6 bases respectively, with 6 bases between them. Germline lookup yields CDR1 LGHNA and CDR2 YNFKEQ. This CDR3 reads CASSQARAGELFF. In nucleotides, the CDR3 is TGTGCCAGCAGCCAAGCTAGGGCCGGGGAGCTGTTTTTT.

The chain carries TRBV5-1 and TRBJ2-5; the match to TRBD2 covers 13 bases. Germline CDR1 reads SGHRS; CDR2 reads YFSETQ. The CDR3 length is 17 residues. Unmatched junction bases numbered 16, after V lost 3 bases and J lost 11 bases. CDR3 amino acids: CASSYQLAGGPYNEQYF. The CDR3 nucleotides are TGCGCCAGCAGCTATCAACTAGCGGGAGGGCCGTACAATGAGCAGTACTTC.

Concerning this clonotype: The junction departs from the called germline gene at one end, perhaps through a read error. The gene calls are TRBV5-1 and TRBJ2-3; 14 bases fit TRBD2. The CDR3 contains 17 residues. Germline V lookup: CDR1 SGHRS, CDR2 YFSETQ. As DNA, the CDR3 is TGCGCCAGCAGCGGAATGACTAGCGGGAGGGCCCTAGATAAGCAGTATTTT. It codes for CASSGMTSGRALDKQYF.

In its sample, this clonotype was seen a few times. The J gene is TRBJ2-5, the V gene TRBV2; 10 bases agree with TRBD1. Trimming at V came to 2 bases and at J to 5 bases, leaving 5 bases not matched to a gene. Germline values: CDR1 SNHLY, CDR2 FYNNEI. CDR3 length: 15 residues. CDR3 sequence (DNA): TGTGCCAGCAGTGAAAGGGGACAGGGGATCGAGACCCAGTACTTC. This gives the protein CASSERGQGIETQYF.

This clonotype appeared a few times. The gene calls are TRBV5-1 and TRBJ2-1; 8 bases match TRBD2. The V and J ends lost 5 bases and 0 bases, in that order; junction bases with no gene match: 10. CDR1 is SGHRS and CDR2 is YFSETQ in the germline V gene. The CDR3 runs to 17 residues. In nucleotides, the CDR3 is TGCGCCAGCAGTTCCGATCAGCGGGGGAGCTCCTACAATGAGCAGTTCTTC. Its translation is CASSSDQRGSSYNEQFF.

The rearrangement uses TRBV20-1 and TRBJ1-1; a weak D match, TRBD1 (6 bases). The ends were cut back, 5 bases at V and 10 bases at J, with 14 bases in the middle. The CDR3 contains 11 residues. The germline gives CDR1 DFQATT, CDR2 SNEGSKA (reference sequence). The CDR3 coding sequence is TGCAGTGCTCGTGTCAGGGGAGCAGCTTTCTTT. It translates to CSARVRGAAFF.

This clonotype was picked up a small number of times. The rearrangement joins TRBV12-5 to TRBJ2-3; 10 bases match TRBD1. CDR3 size: 16 residues. After removal of 5 bases from V and 4 bases from J, the junction contained 9 bases not matched to a gene. Germline CDR1 reads LGHNT; CDR2 reads FRNRAP. As DNA, the CDR3 is TGTGCTAGTGGTCCCCCCGGGACAGGGGTATCAGATACGCAGTATTTT. Translation: CASGPPGTGVSDTQYF. The complete variable domain, with remaining parts taken from reference TRBV12-5 and TRBJ2-3, reads DARVTQTPRHKVTEMGQEVTMRCQPILGHNTVFWYRQTMMQGLELLAYFRNRAPLDDSGMPKDRFSAEMPDATLATLKIQPSEPRDSAVYFCASGPPGTGVSDTQYFGPGTRLTVL.

A few counts support this clonotype. J is TRBJ1-1 and V is TRBV5-5; no reliable D call. Germline V gene data show CDR1 as SGHKS and CDR2 as YYEKEE (reference sequence). This CDR3 has 14 residues. Trimming took off 2 bases at V and 1 base at J, with 9 bases between the two ends. The CDR3: CASSLQLTNTEAFF. The CDR3 nucleotides are TGTGCCAGCAGCTTACAGCTTACGAACACTGAAGCTTTCTTT.

This clonotype occurred a few times. The CDR3 bases are TGTGCCAGCAGGTCCACCCGGACTAGCGTCTTATCGACCCAGTACTTC. Its translation: CASRSTRTSVLSTQYF. The rearrangement uses TRBV2 and TRBJ2-5; 9 positions agree with TRBD2. This CDR3 comprises 16 residues. Unmatched junction bases numbered 15, after V lost 6 bases and J lost 7 bases. Per germline, CDR1 SNHLY and CDR2 FYNNEI.

As regards this clonotype: A much more abundant neighbour one base away suggests this may be a read error. Here the CDR3 DNA reads TGTGCCAGCAGCTTTCGAGGGGGCTCCTACAATGAGCAGTACTTC. Translation: CASSFRGGSYNEQYF. V usage is TRBV12-3 or TRBV12-4 and J usage is TRBJ2-1; 7 positions agree with TRBD1. The J call is uncertain, as TRBJ2-7 better fits the DNA end. The length of the CDR3 is 15 residues.

Only a few counts were recorded for this clonotype. V and J are TRBV20-1 and TRBJ2-7, with 11 bases fitting TRBD2. V dropped 2 bases and J dropped 4; count of bases not matched to a gene: 10. The CDR3 is 16 amino acids. The germline gives CDR1 DFQATT, CDR2 SNEGSKA (reference sequence). CDR3 protein: CSARLLLAGVGYEQYF. The CDR3 nucleotides are TGCAGTGCTAGACTCTTACTAGCGGGAGTAGGATACGAGCAGTACTTC.

This rearrangement joins TRBV28 to TRBJ1-5; possible D gene TRBD1, 5 bases. There are 15 residues in the CDR3. Trimming removed 2 bases from V and 9 bases from J, with 17 bases in between. Germline V lookup: CDR1 MDHEN, CDR2 SYDVKM. The CDR3: CASSLVDSSARPQHF. In nucleotides, the CDR3 is TGTGCCAGCAGTTTAGTCGACAGCTCGGCCCGGCCCCAGCATTTT.

The genes are TRBV18 and TRBJ1-1; 7 bases align to TRBD1. Trimming cost V 0 bases and J 1 base; bases outside gene matches: 8. The CDR3 spans 17 residues. CDR1 is KGHSH and CDR2 is LQKENI in the germline V gene. The CDR3 sequence: CASSPPLSGGQNTEAFF. CDR3 coding DNA: TGTGCCAGCTCACCACCGCTTTCAGGGGGGCAGAACACTGAAGCTTTCTTT.

This clonotype was observed a handful of times. The chain joins TRBV24-1 to TRBJ2-1, with D unclear. This CDR3 comprises 15 residues. Trimming took off 3 bases at V and 7 bases at J, with 15 bases between the two ends. Germline-derived CDR1 and CDR2 are KGHDR and SFDVKD. For the CDR3, the DNA is TGTGCCACCAGTGATGAAGAACAACCAGCGAATGAGCAGTTCTTC. Translated: CATSDEEQPANEQFF.